This TCR beta chain was sequenced in a study of OX40 agonist ivuxolimab in advanced cancers. TCRdb keeps only in-frame clones here, not all; method: immunoSEQ multiplex PCR. This table holds tens of thousands of clones, around nine tenths found once. On this clone: The junction departs from germline at one end; a sequencing error may be responsible.

Germline CDR1 is WNHNN and CDR2 is SYGVQD (reference sequence). The CDR3 extends over 13 amino acids. This receptor was identified in an adult with an advanced solid tumor such as melanoma, head and neck, liver or kidney cancer. The sample consisted of CD4+ or CD8+ T cells sorted from blood, taken in a trial of the OX40 agonist ivuxolimab. The V gene is TRBV10-1, the J gene TRBJ2-5; tentative D call: TRBD1 (5 bases). CDR3 in amino acids: CASSTTVQETQYF. CDR3 nucleotides: TGCGCTAGCAGTACGACAGTACAAGAGACCCAGTACTTC.